The 4 T cell receptor beta chains in this list originate from one sample, sequenced in a study of T-cell memory formation after mild COVID-19. MiXCR, run by TCRdb on the 5' RACE reads, gives a single entry per CDR3 protein. The data show hundreds of thousands of distinct CDR3 sequences, approximately 19% seen once. Input material: PBMCs or a T cell subset sorted from them (not recorded which). These receptor sequences come from an adult woman who had mild COVID-19 (a few samples of this study predate the infection). Cell type and time point are not known.

This clonotype was detected only a few times. The V and J genes are TRBV6-1 and TRBJ2-2; TRBD2 might be the D (6 bases). V dropped 7 bases and J dropped 5 bases, with 20 bases sitting between them. CDR3 length equals 16 residues. Germline CDR1 and CDR2: MNHNS and SASEGT. The CDR3 loop reads CASTPTVGRLTGELFF. The CDR3, as DNA: TGTGCCAGCACTCCTACGGTCGGGAGATTAACCGGGGAGCTGTTTTTT.

The chain employs TRBV5-6 and TRBJ1-1; D call uncertain. Germline V gene data show CDR1 as SGHDT and CDR2 as YYEEEE. V was cut by 2 bases and J by 4 bases, with 12 bases left in between. This CDR3 comprises 14 residues. In DNA form, the CDR3 reads TGTGCCAGCAGCTTCGACCCCCGGGCCACTGAAGCTTTCTTT. Its translation: CASSFDPRATEAFF. Using reference TRBV5-6 and TRBJ1-1 for the parts outside the CDR3, the full variable domain is DAGVTQSPTHLIKTRGQQVTLRCSPKSGHDTVSWYQQALGQGPQFIFQYYEEEERQRGNFPDRFSGHQFPNYSSELNVNALLLGDSALYLCASSFDPRATEAFFGQGTRLTVV.

The DNA of the CDR3 is TGTGCCAGCAGGGGGGGACTAGCGGACTACAATGAGCAGTTCTTC. This gives the protein CASRGGLADYNEQFF. The rearrangement uses TRBV3-1 and TRBJ2-1, with TRBD2 identical over 11 bases. Trimming took 6 bases from V and 3 from J; bases not matched to a gene: 4. This CDR3 region has 15 residues. Per the germline V gene, CDR1 is LGHDT and CDR2 is YNNKEL (reference sequence).

V gene TRBV12-3 or TRBV12-4 combines with J gene TRBJ2-7; no reliable D call. V was trimmed by 4 bases and J by 4 bases, leaving 11 bases between them. This CDR3 region has 13 residues. CDR3 region: CASSSVGGYEQYF. DNA for the CDR3: TGTGCCAGCAGTTCAGTAGGTGGGTACGAGCAGTACTTC.